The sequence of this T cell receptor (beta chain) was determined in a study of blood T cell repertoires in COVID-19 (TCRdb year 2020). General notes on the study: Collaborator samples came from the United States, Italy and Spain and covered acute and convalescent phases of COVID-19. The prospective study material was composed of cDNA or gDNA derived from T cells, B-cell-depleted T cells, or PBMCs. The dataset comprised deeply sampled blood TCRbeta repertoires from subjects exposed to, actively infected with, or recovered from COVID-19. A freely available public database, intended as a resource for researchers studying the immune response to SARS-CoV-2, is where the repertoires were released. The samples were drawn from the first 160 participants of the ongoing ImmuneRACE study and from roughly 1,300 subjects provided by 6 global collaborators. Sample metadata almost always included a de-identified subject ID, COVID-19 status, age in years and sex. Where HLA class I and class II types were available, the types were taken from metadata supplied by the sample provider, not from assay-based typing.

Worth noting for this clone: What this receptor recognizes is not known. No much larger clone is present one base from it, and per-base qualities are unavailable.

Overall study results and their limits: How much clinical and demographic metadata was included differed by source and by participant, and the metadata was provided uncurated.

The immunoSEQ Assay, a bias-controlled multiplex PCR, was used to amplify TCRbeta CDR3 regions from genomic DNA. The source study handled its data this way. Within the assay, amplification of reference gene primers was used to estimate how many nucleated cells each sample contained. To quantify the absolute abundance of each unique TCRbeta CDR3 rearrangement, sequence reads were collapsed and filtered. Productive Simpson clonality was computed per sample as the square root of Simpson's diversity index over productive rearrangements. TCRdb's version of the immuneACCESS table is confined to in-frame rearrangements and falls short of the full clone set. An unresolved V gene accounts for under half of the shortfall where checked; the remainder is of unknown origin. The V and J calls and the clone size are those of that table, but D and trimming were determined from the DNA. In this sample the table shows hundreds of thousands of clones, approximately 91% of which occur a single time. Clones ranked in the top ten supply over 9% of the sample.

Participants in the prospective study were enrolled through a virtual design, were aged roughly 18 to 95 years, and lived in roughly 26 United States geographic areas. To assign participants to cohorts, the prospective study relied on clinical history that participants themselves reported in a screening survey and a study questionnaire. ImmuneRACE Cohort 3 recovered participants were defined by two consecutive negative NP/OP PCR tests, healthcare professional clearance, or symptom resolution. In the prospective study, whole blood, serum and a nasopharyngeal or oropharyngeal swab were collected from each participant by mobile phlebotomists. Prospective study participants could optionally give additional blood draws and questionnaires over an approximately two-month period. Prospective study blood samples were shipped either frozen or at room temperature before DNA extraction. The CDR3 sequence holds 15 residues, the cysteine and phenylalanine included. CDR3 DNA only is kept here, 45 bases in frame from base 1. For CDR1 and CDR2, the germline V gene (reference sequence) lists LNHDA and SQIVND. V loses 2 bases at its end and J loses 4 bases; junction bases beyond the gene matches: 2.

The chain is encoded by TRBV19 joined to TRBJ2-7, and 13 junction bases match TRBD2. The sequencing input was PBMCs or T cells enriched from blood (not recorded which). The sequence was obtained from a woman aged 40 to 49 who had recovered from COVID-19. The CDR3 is CASSIWTSGSYEQYF. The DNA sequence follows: TGTGCCAGTAGTATATGGACTAGCGGGAGTTACGAGCAGTACTTC.